Listed below are T cell receptor beta chains from one sample, sequenced in a study of cytomegalovirus exposure and HLA in healthy donors. Assay: immunoSEQ multiplex PCR; the TCRdb copy retains only in-frame clones and omits some. The sample carries roughly 180,000 clones, approximately 80% recorded once. Sequencing was done on a sample of PBMCs. All receptors come from a woman aged 18-29 years in good health and CMV-seronegative. Both conserved end residues are part of each CDR3. Fields, in order: J gene, V gene, D gene, CDR3 protein, CDR3 DNA. The D gene is left open where the match is weak.

j_gene: TRBJ2-1
v_gene: TRBV5-1
d_gene: TRBD2
CDR3aa: CASSLSPSGLGKNEQFF
CDR3nt: TGCGCCAGCAGCTTATCACCCTCGGGACTAGGAAAAAATGAGCAGTTCTTC

j_gene: TRBJ2-7
v_gene: TRBV11-3
d_gene: TRBD1
CDR3aa: CASSLTGDGDEQYF
CDR3nt: TGTGCCAGCAGCTTAACAGGGGACGGCGACGAGCAGTACTTC

j_gene: TRBJ2-3
v_gene: TRBV19
d_gene: NA
CDR3aa: CASSMLRAADTQYF
CDR3nt: TGTGCCAGTAGTATGCTCAGGGCAGCAGATACGCAGTATTTT

j_gene: TRBJ2-7
v_gene: TRBV10-3
d_gene: TRBD2
CDR3aa: CAISHGLAGKDSYEQYF
CDR3nt: TGTGCCATCAGTCACGGACTAGCGGGAAAGGACTCCTACGAGCAGTACTTC

j_gene: TRBJ2-7
v_gene: TRBV7-3
d_gene: TRBD2
CDR3aa: CASSRTSSGPYEQYF
CDR3nt: TGTGCCAGCAGCCGTACATCTAGCGGACCCTACGAGCAGTACTTC

j_gene: TRBJ2-4
v_gene: TRBV15
d_gene: NA
CDR3aa: CATSRGGLLAKNIQYF
CDR3nt: TGTGCCACCAGCAGAGGCGGGTTACTAGCCAAAAACATTCAGTACTTC

j_gene: TRBJ2-3
v_gene: TRBV29-1
d_gene: TRBD2
CDR3aa: CSVATSGSSDTQYF
CDR3nt: TGCAGCGTTGCTACTAGCGGGAGTTCAGATACGCAGTATTTT

j_gene: TRBJ2-7
v_gene: TRBV19
d_gene: TRBD1
CDR3aa: CASSIGQGSYEQYF
CDR3nt: TGTGCCAGTAGTATAGGACAGGGGTCCTACGAGCAGTACTTC

j_gene: TRBJ1-1
v_gene: TRBV6-5
d_gene: NA
CDR3aa: CASSYKGENTEAFF
CDR3nt: TGTGCCAGCAGTTACAAAGGAGAAAACACTGAAGCTTTCTTT

j_gene: TRBJ1-2
v_gene: TRBV28
d_gene: NA
CDR3aa: CASSSGGTSNYGYTF
CDR3nt: TGTGCCAGCAGTTCCGGAGGGACTTCTAACTATGGCTACACCTTC

j_gene: TRBJ2-5
v_gene: TRBV28
d_gene: TRBD1
CDR3aa: CASSGQGAGETQYF
CDR3nt: TGTGCCAGCAGTGGACAGGGAGCGGGAGAGACCCAGTACTTC

j_gene: TRBJ1-5
v_gene: TRBV5-4
d_gene: TRBD1
CDR3aa: CASSLDRGYSNQPQHF
CDR3nt: TGTGCCAGCAGCTTGGACAGGGGATATAGCAATCAGCCCCAGCATTTT

j_gene: TRBJ2-7
v_gene: TRBV6-4
d_gene: NA
CDR3aa: CASSDSVRDIRCEQYF
CDR3nt: TGTGCCAGCAGTGACTCGGTTAGAGACATACGCTGCGAGCAGTACTTC

j_gene: TRBJ2-3
v_gene: TRBV4-2
d_gene: NA
CDR3aa: CASSQERSTDTQYF
CDR3nt: TGTGCCAGCAGCCAGGAGCGGAGCACAGATACGCAGTATTTT